A single sample is the source of the 17 T cell receptor beta chains below, sequenced in a study of blood T cell repertoires in COVID-19. The table came from immunoSEQ multiplex PCR; TCRdb's copy has only in-frame clones and leaves some out. The table lists almost 70,000 clones, about 91% of them singletons, with around 5% in the top ten. The sequencing sample was made of peripheral blood. These TCRs come from a woman in her 50s with active COVID-19.

In this sample, this clone turned up once. The chain links TRBV15 to TRBJ2-7, with D perhaps matching TRBD2 (6 bases). This CDR3 is built from 16 residues. Trimming took off 0 bases at V and 2 bases at J, with 14 bases between the two ends. CDR1 LNHNV and CDR2 YYDKDF come from the germline V gene (reference sequence). This CDR3 is CATSREVGGLTYEQYF. The CDR3 coding sequence is TGTGCCACCAGCAGAGAGGTAGGAGGACTAACCTACGAGCAGTACTTC.

The chain joins TRBV30 to TRBJ1-1, with TRBD1 matching 8 bases. This CDR3 spans 16 amino acids. Germline values: CDR1 GTSNPN, CDR2 SVGIG (reference sequence). The J segment lost 2 bases and the V segment lost 2 bases, leaving 10 bases of the junction unmatched. CDR3 in amino acids: CAWSPPRGHANTEAFF. CDR3 sequence (DNA): TGTGCCTGGAGTCCCCCCAGGGGGCACGCAAACACTGAAGCTTTCTTT.

This chain joins TRBV11-2 and TRBJ2-7; tentatively, D is TRBD1 (5 bases). Germline CDR1 reads SGHAT; CDR2 reads FQNNGV. The CDR3 length is 13 residues. Deletions cut 3 bases from V and 5 bases from J, with 11 bases between. CDR3 region: CASSLATVNEQYF. DNA for the CDR3: TGTGCCAGCAGCTTGGCGACAGTGAACGAGCAGTACTTC.

The chain has TRBV3-1 (or the pseudogene TRBV3-2) and TRBJ2-6, with TRBD1 matching 11 bases. This CDR3 comprises 18 residues. With V trimmed by 6 bases and J by 4 bases, 11 bases remained unmatched. In germline, CDR1 is LGHDT, CDR2 YNNKEL (reference sequence). As DNA, the CDR3 is TGTGCCAGCAGTGGGTTAGGACAGGGGGCGTCCGGGGCCAACGTCCTGACTTTC. As protein: CASSGLGQGASGANVLTF.

The CDR3 nucleotides are TGTGCCAGCAGCCAAGGACGCGGGGGCGCGGGCAAAAACATTCAGTACTTC. It encodes CASSQGRGGAGKNIQYF. This chain links TRBV3-1 (or the pseudogene TRBV3-2) with TRBJ2-4; TRBD2 might be the D (7 bases). Germline V CDR1 and CDR2: LGHDT, YNNKEL (reference sequence). Trimming cost V 1 base and J 3 bases, with 16 bases left between them. This CDR3 has 17 residues.

The V gene is TRBV5-1, the J gene TRBJ2-7; no clear D. The V and J ends lost 5 bases and 0 bases respectively, with 6 bases between them. The CDR3 is 12 residues long. CDR1 SGHRS and CDR2 YFSETQ come from the germline V gene. This chain's CDR3 is CASRRSSYEQYF. CDR3 nucleotide sequence: TGCGCCAGCAGGCGGAGCTCCTACGAGCAGTACTTC.

This sequence joins TRBV7-9 and TRBJ1-2; D is undetermined. The ends were cut back, 5 bases at V and 5 bases at J, with 9 bases in the middle. Per germline, CDR1 SEHNR and CDR2 FQNEAQ (reference sequence). CDR3 length: 12 amino acids. CDR3 residues: CASSRELYGYTF. CDR3 in DNA: TGTGCCAGCAGCCGCGAATTATATGGCTACACCTTC.

The V gene is TRBV7-9, the J gene TRBJ1-1, with D perhaps TRBD1 (6 bases). CDR1 is SEHNR and CDR2 is FQNEAQ in the germline V gene (reference sequence). V lost 4 bases and J lost 5, with 17 bases in between. The CDR3 contains 15 residues. The CDR3 sequence: CASSYLPGQGTEAFF. CDR3 nucleotide sequence: TGTGCCAGCAGCTACCTTCCGGGACAAGGAACTGAAGCTTTCTTT. Variable domain in full (rest from reference TRBV7-9 and TRBJ1-1): DTGVSQNPRHKITKRGQNVTFRCDPISEHNRLYWYRQTLGQGPEFLTYFQNEAQLEKSRLLSDRFSAERPKGSFSTLEIQRTEQGDSAMYLCASSYLPGQGTEAFFGQGTRLTVV.

The chain uses TRBV7-3 and TRBJ2-5; 10 nucleotides line up with TRBD2. Germline assignment: CDR1 SGHTA and CDR2 FQGTGA. With 2 bases clipped from V and 6 bases from J, the junction kept 3 bases outside the gene matches. The CDR3 runs 14 residues. In nucleotides, the CDR3 is TGTGCCAGCAGCTTACTAGCGGGAGACAAGACCCAGTACTTC. Its protein is CASSLLAGDKTQYF. Full variable domain (missing parts from reference TRBV7-3 and TRBJ2-5): GAGVSQTPSNKVTEKGKYVELRCDPISGHTALYWYRQSLGQGPEFLIYFQGTGAADDSGLPNDRFFAVRPEGSVSTLKIQRTERGDSAVYLCASSLLAGDKTQYFGPGTRLLVL.

The J gene is TRBJ2-2, the V gene TRBV4-1, with D unresolved. V lost 0 bases and J 1 base, leaving 15 bases between the germline ends. CDR1 MGHRA and CDR2 YSYEKL come from the germline V gene. This CDR3 is built from 18 residues. The CDR3 is CASSQDPSRPVNTGELFF. The CDR3 DNA reads TGCGCCAGCAGCCAAGACCCTTCTCGTCCAGTGAACACCGGGGAGCTGTTTTTT.

The rearrangement uses TRBV10-1 and TRBJ1-1, with D possibly TRBD1 on 6 matching bases. The germline V gene encodes CDR1 WNHNN and CDR2 SYGVQD (reference sequence). The CDR3 is 13 residues long. Trimming took 6 bases from V and 1 from J, leaving 9 bases between them. In DNA, the CDR3 is TGCGCCAGCAGCAAGGACAGGAACACTGAAGCTTTCTTT. Translation gives CASSKDRNTEAFF.

This chain joins TRBV7-9 and TRBJ1-5, with TRBD1 matching over 9 bases. Trimming at V came to 3 bases and at J to 2 bases, leaving 5 bases not matched to a gene. The CDR3 spans 16 residues. Germline-derived CDR1 and CDR2 are SEHNR and FQNEAQ (reference sequence). The CDR3 protein is CASSLTGGKGNQPQHF. For the CDR3, the DNA is TGTGCCAGCAGCTTGACAGGGGGTAAGGGCAATCAGCCCCAGCATTTT. The whole variable domain, remainder taken from reference TRBV7-9 and TRBJ1-5, is DTGVSQNPRHKITKRGQNVTFRCDPISEHNRLYWYRQTLGQGPEFLTYFQNEAQLEKSRLLSDRFSAERPKGSFSTLEIQRTEQGDSAMYLCASSLTGGKGNQPQHFGDGTRLSIL.

This clone was detected only a few times. The gene calls are TRBV11-2 and TRBJ1-2; D ambiguous. V was cut by 5 bases and J by 8 bases, with 15 bases left in between. Germline values: CDR1 SGHAT, CDR2 FQNNGV. The CDR3 contains 13 residues. The chain's CDR3 is CASSPTTHRGYTF. The CDR3 DNA reads TGTGCCAGCAGCCCTACGACTCATAGGGGCTACACCTTC.

The chain combines TRBV5-1 with TRBJ1-1; 9 bases fit TRBD1. V was clipped by 4 bases and J by 8 bases; unmatched bases: 12. The CDR3 totals 15 residues. Germline CDR1 and CDR2: SGHRS and YFSETQ. CDR3 protein: CASSQAGTGSWEAFF. In nucleotides, the CDR3 is TGCGCCAGCAGCCAGGCCGGGACAGGGTCATGGGAAGCTTTCTTT.

The chain uses TRBV6-6 and TRBJ1-2, with 7 positions matching TRBD1. The germline CDR1 and CDR2 sequences are MNHNY and SVGAGI (reference sequence). The CDR3 loop spans 12 amino acids. Germline trimming cut 4 bases from V and 8 bases from J; bases unmatched to any gene: 4. CDR3 nucleotides: TGTGCCAGCAGTTGGACAGGACTAGGCTACACCTTC. Protein product: CASSWTGLGYTF.

This clone has a single count. The chain is built from TRBV29-1 and TRBJ2-1; D perhaps matches TRBD1 (5 bases). CDR1 and CDR2 from the germline V gene are SQVTM and ANQGSEA. This CDR3 contains 11 residues. V gave up 8 bases and J gave up 8 bases, with 13 bases separating them. The DNA for the CDR3 is TGCAGCTTTACCCCACAGGATGAGCAGTTCTTC. The encoded protein is CSFTPQDEQFF.

The gene calls are TRBV5-6 and TRBJ1-4; no clear D gene. Germline V gene sequence: CDR1 SGHDT, CDR2 YYEEEE. V dropped 0 bases and J dropped 0 bases, with 12 bases sitting between them. CDR3 length: 17 amino acids. The CDR3 is CASSLVGVSATNEKLFF. The CDR3 DNA reads as TGTGCCAGCAGCTTGGTGGGCGTTTCAGCAACTAATGAAAAACTGTTTTTT.